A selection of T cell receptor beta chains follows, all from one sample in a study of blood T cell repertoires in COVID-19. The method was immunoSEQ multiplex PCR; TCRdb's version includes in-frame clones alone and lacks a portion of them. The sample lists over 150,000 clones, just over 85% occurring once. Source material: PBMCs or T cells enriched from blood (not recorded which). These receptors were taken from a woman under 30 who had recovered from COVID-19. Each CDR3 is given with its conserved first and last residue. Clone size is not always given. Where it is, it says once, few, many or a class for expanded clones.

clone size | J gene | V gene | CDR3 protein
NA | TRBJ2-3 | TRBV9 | CASSVGGGGGDTQYF
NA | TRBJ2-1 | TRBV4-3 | CASSQDMGTQGEDEQFF
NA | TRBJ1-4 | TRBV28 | CASSSVQGQVKEKLFF
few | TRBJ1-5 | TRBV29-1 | CSVRSGAGRNQPQHF
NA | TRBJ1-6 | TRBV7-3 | CASSLNGDFHHYNSPLHF
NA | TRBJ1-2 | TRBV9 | CASSADGQNYGYTF
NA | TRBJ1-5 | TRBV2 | CASTFAGPQHF
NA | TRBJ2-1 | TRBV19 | CATHLGRGSYNEQFF
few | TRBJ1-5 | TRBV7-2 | CASSLGAGALNQPQHF
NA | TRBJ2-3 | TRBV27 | CASSLYRGTDTQYF
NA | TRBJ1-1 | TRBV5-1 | CASSLAPSNTEAFF
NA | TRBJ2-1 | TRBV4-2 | CASSQVIAGEYNEQFF
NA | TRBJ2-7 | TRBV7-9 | CASSKRQGPSEQYF
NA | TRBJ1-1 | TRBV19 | CASTDGPGTEAFF
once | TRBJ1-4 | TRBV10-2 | CASSRGQDGEKLFF
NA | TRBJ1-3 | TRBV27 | CASREGASGNTIYF
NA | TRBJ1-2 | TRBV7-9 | CASSLAGGGTGYGYTF
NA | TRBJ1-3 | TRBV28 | CASSPRQGGGNTIYF
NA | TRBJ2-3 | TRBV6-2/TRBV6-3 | CASSPGTRADTQYF
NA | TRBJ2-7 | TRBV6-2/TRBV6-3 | CASSYSRVDRRSSYEQYF
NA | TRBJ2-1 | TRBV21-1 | CASSKVALAGGETIVCEQFF
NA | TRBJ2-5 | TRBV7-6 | CASSLDGGGNSETQYF